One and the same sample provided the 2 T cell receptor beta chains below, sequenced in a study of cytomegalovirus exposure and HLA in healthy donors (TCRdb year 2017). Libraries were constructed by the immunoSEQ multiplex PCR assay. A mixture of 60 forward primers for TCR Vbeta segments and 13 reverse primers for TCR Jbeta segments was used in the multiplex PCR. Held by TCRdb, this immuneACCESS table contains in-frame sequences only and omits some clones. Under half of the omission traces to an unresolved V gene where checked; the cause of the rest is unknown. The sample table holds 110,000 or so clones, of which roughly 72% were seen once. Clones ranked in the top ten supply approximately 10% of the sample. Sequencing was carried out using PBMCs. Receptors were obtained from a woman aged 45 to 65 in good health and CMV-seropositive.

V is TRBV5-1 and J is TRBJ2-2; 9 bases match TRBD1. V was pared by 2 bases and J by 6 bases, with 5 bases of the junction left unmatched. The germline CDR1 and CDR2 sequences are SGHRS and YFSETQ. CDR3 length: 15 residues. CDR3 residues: CASSFGTGSSGELFF. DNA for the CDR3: TGCGCCAGCAGCTTCGGGACAGGGAGTTCCGGGGAGCTGTTTTTT. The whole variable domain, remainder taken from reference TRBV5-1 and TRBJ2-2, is KAGVTQTPRYLIKTRGQQVTLSCSPISGHRSVSWYQQTPGQGLQFLFEYFSETQRNKGNFPGRFSGRQFSNSRSEMNVSTLELGDSALYLCASSFGTGSSGELFFGEGSRLTVL.

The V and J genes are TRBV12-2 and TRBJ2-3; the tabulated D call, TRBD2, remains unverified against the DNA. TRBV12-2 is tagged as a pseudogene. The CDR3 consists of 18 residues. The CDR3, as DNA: TGTGCAAGTCGCTTAGTCCTACAGCGGGAGACTAGCACAGATACGCAGTATTTT. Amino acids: CASRLVLQRETSTDTQYF.